Listed here is a single T cell receptor (beta chain). The CDR3 spans 14 residues. Germline loops: CDR1 SGHTA, CDR2 FQGNSA. The V end was cut by 4 bases, the J end by 5 bases, with 11 bases between. The data stem from a study of control samples from healthy donors and cancer patients. Measured with immunoSEQ multiplex PCR; TCRdb has only the in-frame clones, and not every one. The sample carries 130,000 to 150,000 clones, 75% to 90% recorded once. This receptor was taken from a woman between 25 and 40 years old in good health. The gene calls are TRBV7-2 and TRBJ2-2; D is unresolved. The sample taken for sequencing was blood. The CDR3 spells CASSSYIRTGELFF. The CDR3 DNA is TGTGCCAGCAGCTCTTACATAAGGACCGGGGAGCTGTTTTTT.